This T cell receptor (beta chain) is from a study of OX40 agonist ivuxolimab in advanced cancers. Study-wide context: Patients treated during dose escalation were battling hepatocellular carcinoma, melanoma, renal cell or head and neck cancer. Three dose-escalation patients had partial responses: one with hepatocellular carcinoma and two with cutaneous melanoma. Study-wide results and caveats: In the 0.1-3.0 mg/kg groups, partial responders showed among the lowest expansion. More expanded clones were found, on average, in CD8+ than in CD4+ T cells.

Produced via immunoSEQ multiplex PCR; TCRdb's table is partial and in-frame only. The sample lists tens of thousands of clones, around 87% occurring once. Of note for this clone: Its antigen is not known.

With 0 bases clipped from V and 0 bases from J, the junction kept 3 bases outside the gene matches. Germline CDR1 reads SGDLS; CDR2 reads YYNGEE. The CDR3 is 15 amino acids. The chain couples TRBV9 to TRBJ2-7; 7 positions agree with TRBD1. The clonotype comes from an adult with an advanced solid tumor such as melanoma, head and neck, liver or kidney cancer. The specimen was CD4+ or CD8+ T cells sorted from blood, collected in a trial of the OX40 agonist ivuxolimab. This CDR3 reads CASSVEGAGSYEQYF. CDR3 sequence (DNA): TGTGCCAGCAGCGTAGAGGGGGCGGGCTCCTACGAGCAGTACTTC.